This TCR beta chain derives from a study of CD8 T cells in ankylosing spondylitis. Study-wide results and limits: The study looked at matched synovial fluid samples from ankylosing spondylitis patients. Disease-linked clones were reported to be significantly enriched there. For ankylosing spondylitis blood, a TCR beta motif of seven to nine highly homologous variants appeared characteristic. In the blood and synovial fluid of reactive arthritis, some motif variants had been previously reported.

Per germline, CDR1 SEHNR and CDR2 FQNEAQ (reference sequence). The CDR3 covers 14 residues. The V and J ends lost 3 bases and 4 bases respectively, with 11 bases between them. Regarding this clonotype: Its antigen remains unidentified.

The authors made TCR beta libraries by quantitative 5'-RACE with molecular barcodes. TCRdb re-derived calls from the 5' RACE reads in MiXCR, one entry per CDR3 protein. The sample carries 80,000 to 100,000 distinct CDR3 sequences, 8% to 10% recorded once. The rearrangement joins TRBV7-9 to TRBJ2-3; D possibly matches TRBD1 or TRBD2 (5 bases each). Material for sequencing was blood, either unsorted or a sorted T cell fraction (not recorded which). The receptor was isolated from a male donor with ankylosing spondylitis or in good health (not recorded which). The CDR3 DNA reads as TGTGCCAGCAGCTTGGGGGTAGGCGCAGATACGCAGTATTTT. The encoded protein is CASSLGVGADTQYF.